This entry lists 17 T cell receptor beta chains sequenced from one sample in a study of cytotoxic CD8 clonotypes in ibrutinib-treated CLL. Some clones are missing from TCRdb's copy, which holds only in-frame ones; the method was immunoSEQ multiplex PCR. In the table there are around 52,000 clones, around 55% of which are singletons. The specimen comprised PBMCs, sampled after 24 months of ibrutinib treatment. Receptor source: a human donor with chronic lymphocytic leukemia.

The rearrangement links TRBV28 to TRBJ1-1, with D maybe TRBD1 (6 bases). The V gene lost 6 bases and the J gene lost 3 bases, with 11 bases spanning the gap. Germline CDR1 and CDR2: MDHEN and SYDVKM. This CDR3 has 13 residues. DNA of the CDR3: TGTGCCAGCAGATTCAGGGGCGACACTGAAGCTTTCTTT. This gives the protein CASRFRGDTEAFF.

This clone was found a few times. The chain is built from TRBV4-1 and TRBJ2-1, with unresolved D. CDR1 and CDR2 (germline): MGHRA, YSYEKL. The CDR3 contains 14 residues. V lost 1 base and J 2 bases, leaving 6 bases between the germline ends. DNA of the CDR3: TGCGCCAGCAGCCAAGCTTCGCCCTACAATGAGCAGTTCTTC. It is translated as CASSQASPYNEQFF.

This chain connects TRBV6-5 to TRBJ2-6; a weak D match, TRBD1 (6 bases). The V and J ends lost 0 bases and 4 bases respectively, with 10 bases between them. Germline V CDR1 and CDR2: MNHEY, SVGAGI. The CDR3 consists of 16 residues. As DNA, the CDR3 is TGTGCCAGCAGTTACTCGATGGGGGCCGGGGCCAACGTCCTGACTTTC. This codes for CASSYSMGAGANVLTF.

This rearrangement joins TRBV30 to TRBJ2-1, with unresolved D. Between the trimmed V and J ends, which lost 3 bases and 7 bases, there was a span of 10 bases. Germline loops: CDR1 GTSNPN, CDR2 SVGIG (reference sequence). The CDR3 has 12 residues. CDR3: CAWSTQGNEQFF. The CDR3 nucleotides read TGTGCCTGGAGCACCCAAGGGAATGAGCAGTTCTTC.

This clone was recorded a few times. This chain joins TRBV28 and TRBJ2-7; TRBD1 agrees at 7 bases. The trim removed 10 bases at V and 3 bases at J, leaving 9 bases unmatched. The CDR3 has 13 residues. Germline CDR1 is MDHEN and CDR2 is SYDVKM. This CDR3 is CAIADRAHYEQYF. The CDR3 DNA reads TGTGCCATCGCCGACAGGGCCCACTACGAGCAGTACTTC.

The table lists this clone with a count of one. A junction boundary mismatches the germline segment, possibly from a read error. The genes are TRBV10-3 and TRBJ1-6; no reliable D call. Per germline, CDR1 ENHRY and CDR2 SYGVKD. The CDR3 extends over 14 amino acids. The CDR3 DNA sequence: TGTGCCAGCAGTGTAGAGGCGATGTATTCACCCCTCCACTTT. This codes for CASSVEAMYSPLHF.

The V and J genes are TRBV27 and TRBJ1-4, with a weak D call TRBD1 (6 bases). Trimming pared 5 bases from V and 2 bases from J, leaving 12 bases between. The CDR3 length is 15 residues. Germline V gene sequence: CDR1 MNHEY, CDR2 SMNVEV (reference sequence). Here the CDR3 DNA reads TGTGCCAGCAGTCGCAGGGGAAGTACTAATGAAAAACTGTTTTTT. Translated, it gives CASSRRGSTNEKLFF. The entire variable domain, with the rest obtained from reference TRBV27 and TRBJ1-4, is as follows: EAQVTQNPRYLITVTGKKLTVTCSQNMNHEYMSWYRQDPGLGLRQIYYSMNVEVTDKGDVPEGYKVSRKEKRNFPLILESPSPNQTSLYFCASSRRGSTNEKLFFGSGTQLSVL.

The CDR3 protein is CASTLGQGLGGYTF. The CDR3 region has the DNA TGTGCCAGCACCCTTGGACAAGGGCTTGGTGGCTACACCTTC. V is TRBV5-6 and J is TRBJ1-2; tentative D call: TRBD1 (5 bases). V was shortened by 6 bases and J by 7 bases, with 19 bases between the two germline ends. Germline CDR1 reads SGHDT; CDR2 reads YYEEEE. This CDR3 has 14 residues.

This chain joins TRBV11-2 and TRBJ2-1, with TRBD2 identical over 8 bases. In germline, CDR1 is SGHAT, CDR2 FQNNGV. J lost 7 bases, V lost 5 bases, and 13 bases had no gene match. This CDR3 contains 16 residues. This chain's CDR3 is CASSPPWRGAGNEQFF. The CDR3, as DNA: TGTGCCAGCAGCCCCCCTTGGCGGGGGGCCGGGAATGAGCAGTTCTTC. The entire variable domain, with the rest obtained from reference TRBV11-2 and TRBJ2-1, is as follows: EAGVAQSPRYKIIEKRQSVAFWCNPISGHATLYWYQQILGQGPKLLIQFQNNGVVDDSQLPKDRFSAERLKGVDSTLKIQPAKLEDSAVYLCASSPPWRGAGNEQFFGPGTRLTVL.

This chain uses TRBV4-2 with TRBJ2-5; D remains ambiguous. This CDR3 comprises 15 residues. The germline V gene encodes CDR1 LGHNA and CDR2 YNFKEQ. V was pared by 0 bases and J by 1 base, with 9 bases between. The CDR3 spells CASSQEVGFQETQYF. The CDR3 bases are TGTGCCAGCAGCCAAGAAGTAGGTTTCCAAGAGACCCAGTACTTC.

This chain connects TRBV7-9 to TRBJ2-2; TRBD1 matches 11 bases. This CDR3 contains 15 residues. The germline V gene has CDR1 SEHNR and CDR2 FQNEAQ (reference sequence). V shed 1 base and J 9 bases; nucleotides not matched to a gene: 4. The CDR3 coding sequence is TGTGCCAGCAGCTTAGAAGGACAGGGGGCCCGGGAGCTGTTTTTT. Protein: CASSLEGQGARELFF.

The chain employs TRBV6-5 and TRBJ1-2, with D perhaps matching TRBD1 (6 bases). V lost 5 bases to trimming and J lost 7 bases, with 17 bases between them. Germline values: CDR1 MNHEY, CDR2 SVGAGI. This CDR3 spans 14 amino acids. The CDR3, as DNA: TGTGCCAGCAGTGGGGACATCATCGTGGGTGGCTACACCTTC. Translated, it gives CASSGDIIVGGYTF.

There are a few counts of this clone. The chain links TRBV6-6 to TRBJ1-2; a weak D match, TRBD1 (5 bases). CDR3 length equals 12 residues. Germline CDR1 is MNHNY and CDR2 is SVGAGI (reference sequence). Trimming pared 4 bases from V and 6 bases from J, leaving 9 bases between. The CDR3 DNA is TGTGCCAGCAGTTGGTGGGGGGATGGCTACACCTTC. It specifies CASSWWGDGYTF.

The genes are TRBV6-5 and TRBJ2-1; no clear D. Germline CDR1 reads MNHEY; CDR2 reads SVGAGI. The CDR3 contains 14 residues. V shed 4 bases and J shed 7 bases, with 14 bases lying between them. The CDR3 coding sequence is TGTGCCAGCAGTTTCCTAGGTTCTCTAAATGAGCAGTTCTTC. This translates into CASSFLGSLNEQFF.

This clone has only a few counts. The chain uses TRBV2 and TRBJ1-2; possible D gene TRBD1, 6 bases. The germline V gene has CDR1 SNHLY and CDR2 FYNNEI. The CDR3 is 16 amino acids. V was pared by 1 base and J by 4 bases, with 16 bases between. The CDR3 protein is CASSEVPGMGAYGYTF. CDR3 coding DNA: TGTGCCAGCAGTGAAGTTCCGGGCATGGGGGCCTATGGCTACACCTTC.

The table lists this clone with many counts. The gene calls are TRBV19 and TRBJ1-2, with 9 bases matching TRBD1. Trimming at V came to 5 bases and at J to 2 bases, leaving 6 bases not matched to a gene. The germline CDR1 and CDR2 sequences are LNHDA and SQIVND (reference sequence). This CDR3 has 15 residues. In DNA, the CDR3 is TGTGCCAGTAGTCCTCCCGGACAGGGGAACTATGGCTACACCTTC. Amino acids: CASSPPGQGNYGYTF.

This clone was picked up many times. The chain carries TRBV5-4 and TRBJ2-5; 11 positions agree with TRBD1. The CDR3 is made up of 15 amino acids. The germline CDR1 and CDR2 sequences are SGHNT and YYREEE (reference sequence). V dropped 0 bases and J dropped 4; count of bases not matched to a gene: 2. The CDR3 is CASSLVGTGGETQYF. The DNA for the CDR3 is TGTGCCAGCAGCTTGGTTGGGACAGGGGGAGAGACCCAGTACTTC.